This TCR beta chain was captured by sequencing in a study of blood T cell repertoires in COVID-19. Study-level information: PBMCs, B-cell-depleted T cells, or T cells provided the cDNA or gDNA that made up the material.

This clone was seen once. The J segment lost 0 bases and the V segment lost 2 bases, leaving 12 bases of the junction unmatched. The CDR3 has 18 amino acids. CDR1 is KGHSH and CDR2 is LQKENI in the germline V gene. Under the authors' procedure: Amplification of reference gene primers was used by the study to estimate nucleated cell counts. Using immunoSEQ multiplex PCR, the repertoire was profiled, and TCRdb retains in-frame clones only, with some absent. That table supplies the V and J calls and clone size; D and trimming were determined from the DNA. The sample includes about 260,000 clones, approximately 86% of them seen just once.

This clonotype originated in a man aged 25-45 years with active or convalescent COVID-19. Sequenced sample: peripheral blood. The chain has TRBV18 and TRBJ2-5; TRBD1 matches 7 bases. DNA for the CDR3: TGTGCCAGCTCACCAAATCCAGCCGGGACAGCAAACCAAGAGACCCAGTACTTC. Protein sequence: CASSPNPAGTANQETQYF.